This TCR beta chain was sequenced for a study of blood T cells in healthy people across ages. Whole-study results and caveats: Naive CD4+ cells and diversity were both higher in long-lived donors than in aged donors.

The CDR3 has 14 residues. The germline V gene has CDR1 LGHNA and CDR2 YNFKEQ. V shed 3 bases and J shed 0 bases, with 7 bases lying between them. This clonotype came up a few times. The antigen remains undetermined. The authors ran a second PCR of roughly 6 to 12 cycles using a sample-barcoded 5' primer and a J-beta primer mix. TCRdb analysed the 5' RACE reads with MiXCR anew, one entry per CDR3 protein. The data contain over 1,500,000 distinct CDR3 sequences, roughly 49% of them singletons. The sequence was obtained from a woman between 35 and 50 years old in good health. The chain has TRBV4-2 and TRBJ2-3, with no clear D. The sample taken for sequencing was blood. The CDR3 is CASSHGASTDTQYF. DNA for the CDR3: TGTGCCAGCAGCCACGGCGCTAGCACAGATACGCAGTATTTT.